These 4 T cell receptor beta chains originate from one sample sequenced in a study of cytomegalovirus exposure and HLA in healthy donors. The table came from immunoSEQ multiplex PCR; TCRdb's copy has only in-frame clones and leaves some out. This sample has roughly 73,000 clones; around 96% occur once, and the top ten carry 3% to 3.5%. Sequenced input: PBMCs. These receptors were obtained from a man younger than 35 in good health and CMV-seronegative.

This chain connects TRBV27 to TRBJ1-5; unclear D gene. Germline CDR1 is MNHEY and CDR2 is SMNVEV (reference sequence). This CDR3 region has 14 residues. V lost 5 bases, J lost 0 bases, and 8 bases lay in between. In DNA form, the CDR3 reads TGTGCCAGCAGTCCTCGGTATAGCAATCAGCCCCAGCATTTT. As protein: CASSPRYSNQPQHF.

V usage is TRBV7-8 and J usage is TRBJ2-1; 8 bases fit TRBD2. In germline, CDR1 is SGHVS, CDR2 FQNEAQ. This CDR3 region has 17 residues. The trim removed 2 bases at V and 8 bases at J, leaving 14 bases unmatched. CDR3 coding DNA: TGTGCCAGCAGCTTATCAAACGGGGGGGCTTATTTGGATGAGCAGTTCTTC. It is translated as CASSLSNGGAYLDEQFF.

V usage is TRBV1 and J usage is TRBJ2-1; the listed D gene, TRBD2, was not tested against the DNA. TRBV1 is marked as a pseudogene. The CDR3 is made up of 15 amino acids. CDR3 in DNA: TGCACCAGCAGCCTTAGGACTAGCGGGGACAATGAGCAGTTCTTC. The encoded protein is CTSSLRTSGDNEQFF.

Details on this clone: The junction and the germline gene differ at one end; a read error may be behind it. The rearrangement uses TRBV14 and TRBJ2-7; tentative D call: TRBD1 (6 bases). The length of the CDR3 is 13 residues. In germline, CDR1 is SGHDN, CDR2 FVKESK. In nucleotides, the CDR3 is TGTGCCAGCAGCCTCAAGGGAGTCGGGACACCCCACTTC. Its translation is CASSLKGVGTPHF.